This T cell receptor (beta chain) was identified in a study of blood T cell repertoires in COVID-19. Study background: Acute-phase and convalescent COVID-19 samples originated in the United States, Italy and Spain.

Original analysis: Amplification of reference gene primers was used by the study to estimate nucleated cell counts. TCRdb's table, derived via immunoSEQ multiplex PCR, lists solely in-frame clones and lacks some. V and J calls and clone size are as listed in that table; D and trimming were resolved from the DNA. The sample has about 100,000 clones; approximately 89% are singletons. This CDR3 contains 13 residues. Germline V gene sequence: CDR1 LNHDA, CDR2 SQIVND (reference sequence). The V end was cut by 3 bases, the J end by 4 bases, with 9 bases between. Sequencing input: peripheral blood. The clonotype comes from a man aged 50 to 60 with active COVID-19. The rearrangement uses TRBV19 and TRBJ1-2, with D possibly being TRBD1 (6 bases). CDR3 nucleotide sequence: TGTGCCAGTAGTATTGGGGGCGGCTATGGCTACACCTTC. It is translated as CASSIGGGYGYTF. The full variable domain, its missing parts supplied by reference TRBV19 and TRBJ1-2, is DGGITQSPKYLFRKEGQNVTLSCEQNLNHDAMYWYRQDPGQGLRLIYYSQIVNDFQKGDIAEGYSVSREKKESFPLTVTSAQKNPTAFYLCASSIGGGYGYTFGSGTRLTVV.